There are a few counts of the clone carrying this T cell receptor beta chain. The antigen remains undetermined. V gave up 4 bases and J gave up 0 bases; unmatched junction bases: 7. CDR1 and CDR2 (germline): DFQATT, SNEGSKA (reference sequence). The CDR3 is 16 residues long. The source of the sample is a study of identical twins. Study-wide results and caveats: In monozygotic twins, models underestimated the sharing of out-of-frame TCR alpha. Out-of-frame beta sequences exhibited a weaker degree of excess twin sharing. Sequences that were out-of-frame, alpha and twin-shared displayed an excess of low generation probability.

Using its own MiXCR run on the 5' RACE reads, TCRdb lists one record per CDR3 protein. This sample has 250,000 or so distinct CDR3 sequences; roughly 7% occur once, and the top ten carry around 3.4%. This sample was also put to use in a study of yellow fever vaccine responses in identical twins.

This TCR was recovered from a young woman in good health. V is TRBV20-1 and J is TRBJ2-3, with TRBD2 matching over 10 bases. Sequenced sample: memory (CD45RO+) T cells sorted from blood. The CDR3 DNA reads TGCAGTGCTAAGTTAGCGGGGGGCCCTAGCACAGATACGCAGTATTTT. This codes for CSAKLAGGPSTDTQYF.